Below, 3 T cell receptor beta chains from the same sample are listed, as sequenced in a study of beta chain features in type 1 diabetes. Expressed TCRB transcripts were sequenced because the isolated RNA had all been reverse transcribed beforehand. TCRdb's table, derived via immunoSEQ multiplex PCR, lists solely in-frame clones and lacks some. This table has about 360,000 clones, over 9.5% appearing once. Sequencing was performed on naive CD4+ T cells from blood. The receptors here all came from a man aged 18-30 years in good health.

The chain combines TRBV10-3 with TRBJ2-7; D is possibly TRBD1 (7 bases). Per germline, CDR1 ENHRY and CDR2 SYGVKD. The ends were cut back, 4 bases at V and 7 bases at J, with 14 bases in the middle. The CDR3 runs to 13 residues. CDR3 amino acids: CAISGTGAGEQYF. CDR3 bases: TGTGCCATCAGTGGCACAGGGGCGGGGGAGCAGTACTTC.

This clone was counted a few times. As DNA, the CDR3 is TGTGCCAGCAGTCAAGACAGGGCGGTTCATGGCTACACCTTC. As protein: CASSQDRAVHGYTF. This chain uses TRBV25-1 with TRBJ1-2; 7 bases line up with TRBD1. CDR3 length equals 14 residues. The germline V gene encodes CDR1 MGHDK and CDR2 SYGVNS. V gave up 5 bases and J gave up 6 bases; unmatched junction bases: 9.

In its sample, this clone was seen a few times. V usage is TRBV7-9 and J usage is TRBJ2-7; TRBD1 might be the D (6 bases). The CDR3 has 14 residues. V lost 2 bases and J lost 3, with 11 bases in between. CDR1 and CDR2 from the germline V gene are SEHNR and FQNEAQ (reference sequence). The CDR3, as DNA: TGTGCCAGCAGCTTAAGGGGGAATAGCTACGAGCAGTACTTC. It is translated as CASSLRGNSYEQYF. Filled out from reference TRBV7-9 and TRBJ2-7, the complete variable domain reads DTGVSQNPRHKITKRGQNVTFRCDPISEHNRLYWYRQTLGQGPEFLTYFQNEAQLEKSRLLSDRFSAERPKGSFSTLEIQRTEQGDSAMYLCASSLRGNSYEQYFGPGTRLTVT.